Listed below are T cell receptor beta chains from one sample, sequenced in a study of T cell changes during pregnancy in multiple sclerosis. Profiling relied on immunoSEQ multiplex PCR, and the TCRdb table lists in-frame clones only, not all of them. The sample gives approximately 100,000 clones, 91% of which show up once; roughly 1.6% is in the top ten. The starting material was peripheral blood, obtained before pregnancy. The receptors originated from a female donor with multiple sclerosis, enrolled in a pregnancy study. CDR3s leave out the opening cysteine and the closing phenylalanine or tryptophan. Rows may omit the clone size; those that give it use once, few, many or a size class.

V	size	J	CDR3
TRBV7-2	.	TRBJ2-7	ASSRRSVSGSLTYEQY
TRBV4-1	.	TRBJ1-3	ASSLSTGGSGNTIY
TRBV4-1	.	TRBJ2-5	ASSSPNAGETQY
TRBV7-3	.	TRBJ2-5	ASSLLADQETQY
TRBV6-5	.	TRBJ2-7	ASSKLAGGPYEQY
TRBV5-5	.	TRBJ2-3	ASSLAGPSTDTQY
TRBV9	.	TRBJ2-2	ASSPRVNTGELF
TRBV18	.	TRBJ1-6	ASSPQGAMNSPLH
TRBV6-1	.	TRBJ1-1	ASSEAGRAEAF
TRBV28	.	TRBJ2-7	ASSPPGQGAKY
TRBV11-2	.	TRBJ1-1	ASSSLDRMNTEAF
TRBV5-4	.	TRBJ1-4	ASSLLWGTISTNEKLF
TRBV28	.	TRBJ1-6	ASSSEAGHNSPLH
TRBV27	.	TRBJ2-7	ASSHTSGVYEQY
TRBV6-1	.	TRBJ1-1	ASSRVVTEAF
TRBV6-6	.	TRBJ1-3	ASSYGSSGNTIY
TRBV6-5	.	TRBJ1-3	ASALQGGVGNTIY
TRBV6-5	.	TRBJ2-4	ASSTGQGKNIQY
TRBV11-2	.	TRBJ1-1	ASSYRQSIMNTEAF
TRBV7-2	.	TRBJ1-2	ASSTNQGRVGGYT
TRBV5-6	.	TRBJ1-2	ASSSEGGNGYT
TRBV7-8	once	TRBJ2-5	ASSERGLAGARETQY
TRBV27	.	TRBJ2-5	ASSFLGQGAWETQY
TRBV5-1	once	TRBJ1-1	ASSHSGATEAF
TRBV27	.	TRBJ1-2	ASSLGGEYGYT
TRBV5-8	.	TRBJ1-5	ASSFGDSLWNQPQH
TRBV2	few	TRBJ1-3	ASKLTGAGNTIY
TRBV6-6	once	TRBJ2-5	ASDGGRGRVETQY
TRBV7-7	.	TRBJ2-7	ASSLEWGVTYEQY
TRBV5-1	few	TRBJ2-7	ASSFSSGGFSYEQY
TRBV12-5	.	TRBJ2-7	ASGLGPHEQY
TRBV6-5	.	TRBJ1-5	ASSYGGGRDQPQH
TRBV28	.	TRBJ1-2	ASSPRTGYT
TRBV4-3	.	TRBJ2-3	ASSLTSGAAQY
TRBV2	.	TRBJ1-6	ASSPWTGGNSPLH
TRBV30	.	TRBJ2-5	AWSKGYQETQY
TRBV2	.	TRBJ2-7	ASSGLRVGYEQY
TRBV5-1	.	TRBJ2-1	ASSLEGQGGYNEQF
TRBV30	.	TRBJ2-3	AWSAYGGGTDTQY
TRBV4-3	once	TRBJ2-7	ASSQDRGKSYEQY
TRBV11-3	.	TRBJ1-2	ASSPRVQGGTYGYT
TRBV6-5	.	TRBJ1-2	ASSYSVSGVEGYT
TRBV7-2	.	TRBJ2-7	ASSQAGGSSSYEQY
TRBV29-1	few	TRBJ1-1	SVARGGQTEAF
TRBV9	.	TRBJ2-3	ASSVGGGSTDTQY
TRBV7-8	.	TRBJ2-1	ASSFTGTGDNEQF
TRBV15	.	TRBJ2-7	ATSRDPGGSYEQY
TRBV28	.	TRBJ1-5	ASSHLTGGNFQPQH
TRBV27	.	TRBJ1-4	ASSTRDRGWGEKLF
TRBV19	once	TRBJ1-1	ASSGQMNTEAF
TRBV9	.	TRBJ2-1	ASSEASGSGDEQF
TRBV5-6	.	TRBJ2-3	ASSFSGGGADTQY
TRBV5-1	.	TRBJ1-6	ASSSGGGSYNSPLH
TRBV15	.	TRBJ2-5	ATSRAGTGVETQY
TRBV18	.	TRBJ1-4	ASSQGTPSNEKLF
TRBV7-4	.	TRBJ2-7	ASTPDRFYEQY
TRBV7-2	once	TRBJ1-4	ASSFEAGGGEKLF
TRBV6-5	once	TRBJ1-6	ASSYMSGNSPLH
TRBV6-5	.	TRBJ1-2	ASRQGLNYGYT
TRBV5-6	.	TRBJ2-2	ASSMDRMNTGELF